This entry describes one T cell receptor beta chain. The method was immunoSEQ multiplex PCR; TCRdb's version includes in-frame clones alone and lacks a portion of them. This table holds 12,000 to 15,000 clones, 85% to 90% found once. This sample is part of a study of tumour-infiltrating T cells in Burkitt lymphoma. Study information: Overall and progression-free survival were predicted by productive clonality.

The TCR originated in a human donor with diffuse large B-cell lymphoma. Sample: tumor tissue.

CDR3 sequence: CASSLGVSSIIGYEQFF. In DNA, the CDR3 is TGTGCCAGCAGCTTAGGGGTGAGCAGCATCATCGGTTATGAGCAGTTCTTC. The chain has TRBV7-6 and TRBJ2-1, with unresolved D. The length of the CDR3 is 17 residues. Trimming left V 1 base short and J 8 bases short, with 21 bases between. Germline values: CDR1 SGHVS, CDR2 FNYEAQ.